This entry lists 25 T cell receptor beta chains sequenced from one sample in a study of graft-versus-host responses after intestinal transplantation. The protocol was immunoSEQ multiplex PCR, while the TCRdb copy is restricted to in-frame clones and leaves out a portion. The table records about 120,000 clones, just under 95% of them present only once. These TCRs are of unknown antigen specificity. Sequencing was performed on unstimulated CD4+ T cells sorted from spleen or lymph node cells, taken before intestinal transplant. All receptors derive from a human donor who received an intestinal transplant.

J is TRBJ2-1 and V is TRBV7-3; 9 bases fit TRBD1. From germline, CDR1 is SGHTA and CDR2 FQGTGA. CDR3 length equals 15 residues. V was clipped by 5 bases and J by 8 bases; unmatched bases: 10. The CDR3 coding sequence is TGTGCCAGCAGCCGTACAGGGGGCCTGGGCCATGAGCAGTTCTTC. Its protein is CASSRTGGLGHEQFF.

The rearrangement uses TRBV9 and TRBJ1-1, with 8 bases matching TRBD1. The CDR3 sequence is 16 residues long. Germline V gene sequence: CDR1 SGDLS, CDR2 YYNGEE. Trimming cost V 0 bases and J 0 bases; bases outside gene matches: 4. CDR3 nucleotides: TGTGCCAGCAGCGTAGGCCCGACAGGGGTGAACACTGAAGCTTTCTTT. Translated, it gives CASSVGPTGVNTEAFF.

This chain connects TRBV4-1 to TRBJ2-7; 7 bases fit TRBD2. The CDR3 covers 14 residues. Germline-derived CDR1 and CDR2 are MGHRA and YSYEKL. V lost 1 base, J lost 3 bases, and 3 bases stayed unmatched. CDR3 region: CASSQVAGDYEQYF. The CDR3 DNA reads as TGCGCCAGCAGCCAAGTCGCGGGAGACTACGAGCAGTACTTC.

The count of this clone is one. The genes are TRBV7-3 and TRBJ2-2; 8 nucleotides agree with TRBD2. The CDR3 runs 14 residues. Losses at the gene ends were 6 bases for V and 7 bases for J; bases not matched to a gene: 7. The germline gives CDR1 SGHTA, CDR2 FQGTGA. The CDR3, as DNA: TGTGCCAGCAGGAAAGCGGGAGCTGGCGGGGAGCTGTTTTTT. Protein product: CASRKAGAGGELFF.

The chain joins TRBV19 to TRBJ2-1, with 7 bases that match TRBD2. V trimming: 2 bases; J trimming: 6 bases; junction bases outside the gene matches: 7. The CDR3 runs 15 residues. Per germline, CDR1 LNHDA and CDR2 SQIVND (reference sequence). The CDR3 is CASSIRGVGFNEQFF. The CDR3 bases are TGTGCCAGTAGTATACGGGGGGTCGGATTCAATGAGCAGTTCTTC.

The chain is built from TRBV28 and TRBJ2-5; D not certain. The V and J ends lost 5 bases and 5 bases respectively, with 9 bases between them. Germline CDR1 MDHEN, CDR2 SYDVKM. CDR3 length: 12 residues. In nucleotides, the CDR3 is TGTGCCAGCAGTGTCATTCAGGAGACCCAGTACTTC. This translates into CASSVIQETQYF.

J is TRBJ1-5 and V is TRBV23-1; 7 nucleotides match TRBD1. TRBV23-1 is designated an ORF whose function remains uncertain. After removal of 2 bases from V and 1 base from J, the junction contained 5 bases not matched to a gene. The CDR3 length is 16 residues. The CDR3 bases are TGCGCCAGCAGTCAAGTGGGACAGATGAGCAATCAGCCCCAGCATTTT. Translating it yields CASSQVGQMSNQPQHF.

V and J are TRBV28 and TRBJ2-7, with D perhaps matching TRBD1 (6 bases). Deletions cut 7 bases from V and 2 bases from J, with 15 bases between. This CDR3 is built from 14 residues. Germline V CDR1 and CDR2: MDHEN, SYDVKM. CDR3 DNA: TGTGCCAGCAACCCAGGGACACTCACCTACGAGCAGTACTTC. Translation: CASNPGTLTYEQYF.

The chain joins TRBV4-2 to TRBJ2-3; TRBD1 agrees at 7 bases. Looked up from germline, CDR1 is LGHNA and CDR2 is YNFKEQ. This CDR3 has 13 residues. After removal of 4 bases from V and 6 bases from J, the junction contained 4 bases not matched to a gene. CDR3 coding DNA: TGTGCCAGCAGCCGGACCAGGGGGGATACGCAGTATTTT. Protein sequence: CASSRTRGDTQYF.

CDR3 sequence reads: CASSLEWRKDEQFF. The CDR3 coding sequence is TGTGCCAGCAGCTTAGAATGGAGGAAGGATGAGCAGTTCTTC. This chain joins TRBV7-6 and TRBJ2-1; D perhaps matches TRBD2 (5 bases). CDR3 length: 14 amino acids. CDR1 is SGHVS and CDR2 is FNYEAQ in the germline V gene. The germline V and J ends were trimmed by 1 base and 8 bases, with 12 bases remaining between them.

The chain combines TRBV18 with TRBJ1-4, with 8 bases identical to TRBD1. The CDR3 contains 14 residues. V trimming: 6 bases; J trimming: 5 bases; junction bases outside the gene matches: 5. Germline assignment: CDR1 KGHSH and CDR2 LQKENI. CDR3 nucleotides: TGTGCCAGCTCGTCGACAGGGGACAATGAAAAACTGTTTTTT. Its translation is CASSSTGDNEKLFF.

The rearrangement uses TRBV7-3 and TRBJ2-5; D may correspond to TRBD1 or TRBD2 (5 bases each). Germline V gene lookup returns CDR1 SGHTA and CDR2 FQGTGA. The V end lost 6 bases, the J end lost 5 bases, and 19 bases lay between the germline ends. The CDR3 is 15 amino acids. This CDR3 is CASRRTGTSTETQYF. In DNA form, the CDR3 reads TGTGCCAGCAGACGAACCGGGACCTCGACGGAGACCCAGTACTTC.

The V and J genes are TRBV30 and TRBJ2-1, with TRBD2 matching over 8 bases. Losses at the gene ends were 5 bases for V and 3 bases for J; bases not matched to a gene: 9. The germline CDR1 and CDR2 sequences are GTSNPN and SVGIG (reference sequence). The CDR3 covers 15 residues. CDR3: CAWVTSGRFYNEQFF. CDR3 bases: TGTGCCTGGGTAACTAGCGGTCGATTCTACAATGAGCAGTTCTTC.

This chain joins TRBV6-1 and TRBJ1-5; a weak D match, TRBD1 (6 bases). The V end was cut by 6 bases, the J end by 4 bases, with 13 bases between. The CDR3 totals 14 residues. Germline V gene lookup returns CDR1 MNHNS and CDR2 SASEGT. The CDR3 loop reads CASRKIQGNQPQHF. The CDR3 DNA reads TGTGCCAGCAGGAAAATACAGGGTAATCAGCCCCAGCATTTT.

The chain combines TRBV10-3 with TRBJ2-7; 9 nucleotides agree with TRBD2. Germline CDR1 ENHRY, CDR2 SYGVKD. The CDR3 consists of 12 residues. The J segment lost 2 bases and the V segment lost 9 bases, leaving 2 bases of the junction unmatched. The CDR3 coding sequence is TGTGCCATTAGCGGGAGCACCTACGAGCAGTACTTC. Protein sequence: CAISGSTYEQYF.

This chain joins TRBV9 and TRBJ2-2, with 7 bases lining up with TRBD1. V dropped 1 base and J dropped 3; count of bases not matched to a gene: 0. CDR1 and CDR2 from the germline V gene are SGDLS and YYNGEE. CDR3 size: 14 residues. The CDR3 nucleotides read TGTGCCAGCAGCGTAAGGGGGCACACCGGGGAGCTGTTTTTT. It yields the protein CASSVRGHTGELFF.

This clone was seen only once. V usage is TRBV28 and J usage is TRBJ2-7; 7 bases match TRBD2. The V and J ends lost 8 bases and 2 bases, in that order; junction bases with no gene match: 6. This CDR3 is 13 amino acids long. Germline lookup yields CDR1 MDHEN and CDR2 SYDVKM. Here the CDR3 DNA reads TGTGCCAGCGGGGGGGAGGTAACCTACGAGCAGTACTTC. Its protein is CASGGEVTYEQYF. The full variable domain, its missing parts supplied by reference TRBV28 and TRBJ2-7, is DVKVTQSSRYLVKRTGEKVFLECVQDMDHENMFWYRQDPGLGLRLIYFSYDVKMKEKGDIPEGYSVSREKKERFSLILESASTNQTSMYLCASGGEVTYEQYFGPGTRLTVT.

This clone came up once. The chain combines TRBV5-4 with TRBJ2-7; TRBD2 matches 8 bases. The CDR3 length is 15 residues. After removal of 3 bases from V and 2 bases from J, the junction contained 7 bases not matched to a gene. Germline V gene sequence: CDR1 SGHNT, CDR2 YYREEE (reference sequence). This CDR3 is CASSSGGARTYEQYF. CDR3 DNA: TGTGCCAGCAGCTCGGGGGGGGCGAGGACCTACGAGCAGTACTTC.

CDR3 protein: CASSSTVNYGYTF. The CDR3 coding sequence is TGTGCCAGCAGCTCCACAGTTAACTATGGCTACACCTTC. The rearrangement links TRBV9 to TRBJ1-2; no reliable D call. The germline gives CDR1 SGDLS, CDR2 YYNGEE. Deletions cut 4 bases from V and 1 base from J, with 8 bases between. The CDR3 has 13 amino acids.

The chain is built from TRBV18 and TRBJ1-5; possible D gene TRBD1, 6 bases. The CDR3 length is 14 residues. The V gene lost 3 bases and the J gene lost 4 bases, with 10 bases spanning the gap. Germline V CDR1 and CDR2: KGHSH, LQKENI. The DNA of the CDR3 is TGTGCCAGCTCACCTCGGGACACAAATCAGCCCCAGCATTTT. Translation: CASSPRDTNQPQHF.

The genes are TRBV28 and TRBJ1-1; D ambiguous. Trimming pared 3 bases from V and 6 bases from J, leaving 8 bases between. The CDR3 spans 12 residues. CDR1 and CDR2 (germline): MDHEN, SYDVKM. CDR3: CASSFPGSEAFF. In DNA form, the CDR3 reads TGTGCCAGCAGTTTCCCGGGGTCTGAAGCTTTCTTT.

The chain links TRBV6-5 to TRBJ1-2, with TRBD1 matching 9 bases. Germline V gene data show CDR1 as MNHEY and CDR2 as SVGAGI. The V gene end was trimmed by 0 bases and the J gene end by 5 bases; junction bases not matched to a gene: 4. The CDR3 is 15 residues long. The CDR3 DNA is TGTGCCAGCAGTTACTCCGGACAGGGGATATATGGCTACACCTTC. This gives the protein CASSYSGQGIYGYTF.

This chain joins TRBV30 and TRBJ1-5; D is ambiguous. The V end lost 0 bases, the J end lost 2 bases, and 11 bases lay between the germline ends. This CDR3 comprises 15 residues. Germline CDR1 GTSNPN, CDR2 SVGIG (reference sequence). This CDR3 reads CAWSVEGSGNQPQHF. The DNA of the CDR3 is TGTGCCTGGAGTGTAGAGGGTTCAGGCAATCAGCCCCAGCATTTT. The entire variable domain, with the rest obtained from reference TRBV30 and TRBJ1-5, is as follows: SQTIHQWPATLVQPVGSPLSLECTVEGTSNPNLYWYRQAAGRGLQLLFYSVGIGQISSEVPQNLSASRPQDRQFILSSKKLLLSDSGFYLCAWSVEGSGNQPQHFGDGTRLSIL.

V is TRBV6-5 and J is TRBJ1-1, with D perhaps matching TRBD1 (6 bases). Germline CDR1 MNHEY, CDR2 SVGAGI. The CDR3 runs to 15 residues. With 1 base removed from V and 1 base from J, the gap between germline ends came to 10 bases. The CDR3 nucleotides read TGTGCCAGCAGTTACTACGGACAGCAGAACACTGAAGCTTTCTTT. Amino acid sequence: CASSYYGQQNTEAFF.

This chain connects TRBV5-4 to TRBJ2-3; no clear D. The germline V and J ends were trimmed by 0 bases and 4 bases, with 9 bases remaining between them. Germline V lookup: CDR1 SGHNT, CDR2 YYREEE (reference sequence). There are 14 residues in the CDR3. Written as DNA, the CDR3 is TGTGCCAGCAGCTTGGGCTCTTGGGCAGATACGCAGTATTTT. This sequence encodes CASSLGSWADTQYF.